The present T cell receptor beta chain was sequenced within a study of beta chain features in type 1 diabetes. Study results and caveats: PCR may have favored shorter templates equally in patients and controls. Among all four CD4+ subsets, Type 1 diabetes patients had TCRB CDR3s that were moderately but significantly shorter.

Purities in excess of 95% were seen in all sorted populations. Remarks on this clone: Its antigen is undetermined.

The study reverse transcribed the entire isolated RNA, so it sequenced expressed TCRB transcripts. An average approximately 3.5 million reads came from naive, central memory and regulatory T cell samples. The method was immunoSEQ multiplex PCR; TCRdb's version includes in-frame clones alone and lacks a portion of them. The data show about 660,000 clones, roughly an eighth seen once. This CDR3 has 14 amino acids. Trimming at V came to 2 bases and at J to 8 bases, leaving 2 bases not matched to a gene. The V gene's germline CDR1 is LGHNT and CDR2 FRNRAP. The TCR was taken from a man between 18 and 35 years old with type 1 diabetes. Sequencing was performed on naive CD4+ T cells from blood. The chain uses TRBV12-5 and TRBJ2-1; 11 nucleotides align to TRBD2. For the CDR3, the DNA is TGTGCTAGTGGTTTGATGGGACTAGCGGATGAGCAGTTCTTC. Its translation: CASGLMGLADEQFF.